This T cell receptor (beta chain) was retrieved from a study of cytomegalovirus exposure and HLA in healthy donors. Points from the study as a whole: It has been reported that TCR beta sequences accurately predicted the HLA-A and HLA-B alleles of most subjects. Some TCR beta chains (approximately 180 of them) were listed as cytomegalovirus-associated.

The primer mix had 60 Vbeta and 13 Jbeta primers. Clones were sequenced by immunoSEQ multiplex PCR, and TCRdb holds only the in-frame ones, with some missing. The repertoire holds around 140,000 clones, with 60% to 85% as singletons. The V end was cut by 6 bases, the J end by 1 base, with 6 bases between. In germline, CDR1 is GTSNPN, CDR2 SVGIG (reference sequence). The CDR3 has 11 amino acids. For this clone: Antigen unknown.

The genes are TRBV30 and TRBJ1-1; D remains ambiguous. What was sequenced was PBMCs. The clonotype was recovered from a man aged 40-50 years in good health and CMV-seropositive. Here the CDR3 DNA reads TGTGCCTGCGAGGAGAACACTGAAGCTTTCTTT. This encodes CACEENTEAFF.